The source of this T cell receptor (beta chain) is a study of sequential checkpoint blockade in melanoma. As to treatment: randomized to nivolumab then ipilimumab (arm A) or the reverse (arm B). This clone was detected only a few times. CDR1 and CDR2 from the germline V gene are MNHEY and SMNVEV (reference sequence). This CDR3 contains 14 residues. The ends lost 9 bases at V and 2 bases at J; junction bases unmatched: 5. Clones were sequenced by immunoSEQ multiplex PCR, and TCRdb holds only the in-frame ones, with some missing. The sample carries more than 10,000 clones, 60% to 80% recorded once. The material sequenced was CD8+ T cells sorted from blood (inferred from file names), taken from a patient given nivolumab and ipilimumab in sequence. The TCR was taken from a human patient with melanoma. Some clones in this sample may be carry-over from other donors' samples. This rearrangement joins TRBV27 to TRBJ2-1, with TRBD2 matching over 9 bases. Here the CDR3 reads CASTGGGAYNEQFF. In DNA form, the CDR3 reads TGTGCCAGTACGGGCGGGGGGGCCTACAATGAGCAGTTCTTC.